This is a list of T cell receptor beta chains from one sample in a study of T cell repertoires in cytomegalovirus infection. TCRdb re-called the reads through MiXCR, storing one row per CDR3 protein. The profile covers around 270,000 distinct CDR3 sequences, with 8% to 9.5% appearing a single time and about 15% taken by the ten largest. What was sequenced was PBMCs. The receptors here all came from a human donor in good health (CMV status not recorded). Some clones in this sample may be carry-over from other donors' samples. Each CDR3 is given without its conserved first and last residue. Fields, in order: V gene, CDR3 protein.

V: TRBV7-2; CDR3: ASSLDGTRQDYT
V: TRBV20-1; CDR3: SAEERVLGGDGYT
V: TRBV7-2; CDR3: ASSTATANYGYT
V: TRBV7-8; CDR3: ASSSRATDTQY
V: TRBV6-2/TRBV6-3; CDR3: AIKDGGPNTGELF
V: TRBV5-6; CDR3: ASSSELKRDNYGYT
V: TRBV7-2; CDR3: ASSTGLAKNIQY
V: TRBV7-9; CDR3: ASSSSLAGAEEQY
V: TRBV7-2; CDR3: ASSPLPSTGNNEQF
V: TRBV7-2; CDR3: ASSLLSSGEYEQY
V: TRBV7-2; CDR3: ASSSGGLAWSRGTNEKLF
V: TRBV7-2; CDR3: ASSLNRGTSGGPNEQF
V: TRBV2; CDR3: ASCVNSVWKNTGELF
V: TRBV12-3/TRBV12-4; CDR3: ASSLGRGIGTDTQY
V: TRBV6-2/TRBV6-3; CDR3: ASSRDRKNQPQH
V: TRBV28; CDR3: ASSLYGTATYEQY
V: TRBV7-2; CDR3: ASSGGALNTEAF
V: TRBV6-2/TRBV6-3; CDR3: ASSYPHTDTQY
V: TRBV6-2/TRBV6-3; CDR3: ASGDYQETQY
V: TRBV6-2/TRBV6-3; CDR3: ASTPLGENIQY
V: TRBV7-2; CDR3: ASSLAHLAGSLEQF
V: TRBV5-5; CDR3: ASSLMLREDGNEQF
V: TRBV2; CDR3: ASRLRDWPTDTQY
V: TRBV19; CDR3: ASSIVEGVSYGYT
V: TRBV10-3; CDR3: AISDTGTQPQH
V: TRBV7-2; CDR3: ASSLGRAGGTDTQY
V: TRBV10-2; CDR3: ASSPNSGGGYEQF
V: TRBV7-6; CDR3: ASSLALAGPTDTQY
V: TRBV19; CDR3: ASTMTATTIAKNIQY
V: TRBV4-1; CDR3: ASSQDFQVTNYGYT
V: TRBV20-1; CDR3: SASLAGGNEQF
V: TRBV6-1; CDR3: ATSDRGNQPQH
V: TRBV6-1; CDR3: ASSRGQGTSSYEQY
V: TRBV7-2; CDR3: ASSFSGRSTGELF
V: TRBV14; CDR3: ASSPIAGWGHNEQF
V: TRBV4-2; CDR3: ASSQEGTYTEAF
V: TRBV19; CDR3: ASSPRGRGYT
V: TRBV20-1; CDR3: SARMYGGDEQY
V: TRBV14; CDR3: ASSLPGQGTYGYT
V: TRBV6-6; CDR3: ASQLVKNTEAF
V: TRBV29-1; CDR3: SVTGTYEQY
V: TRBV7-9; CDR3: ASSYMPPLAGQENQPQH
V: TRBV7-2; CDR3: ASSLGRASYEQY
V: TRBV7-2; CDR3: ASSPRGGTGGYNEQF
V: TRBV27; CDR3: ASTTGLAFPPDTH